This TCR beta chain was profiled in a study of blood T cell repertoires in COVID-19. Study-level background: The United States, Italy and Spain provided the acute and convalescent COVID-19 samples.

Profiled with immunoSEQ multiplex PCR; TCRdb holds only in-frame clones, not every one. The sample holds 200,000 to 250,000 clones, about four fifths seen once. Sequencing was carried out using peripheral blood. The receptor was isolated from a woman aged 60-75 years with acute or convalescent COVID-19.

The DNA of the CDR3 is TGCAGTGCTAGTAGTCGAGGAGGAAACACCATATATTTT. This codes for CSASSRGGNTIYF. The V gene is TRBV20-1, the J gene TRBJ1-3; D is unclear. Germline CDR1 reads DFQATT; CDR2 reads SNEGSKA (reference sequence). With 3 bases removed from V and 4 bases from J, the gap between germline ends came to 10 bases. The CDR3 length is 13 residues.